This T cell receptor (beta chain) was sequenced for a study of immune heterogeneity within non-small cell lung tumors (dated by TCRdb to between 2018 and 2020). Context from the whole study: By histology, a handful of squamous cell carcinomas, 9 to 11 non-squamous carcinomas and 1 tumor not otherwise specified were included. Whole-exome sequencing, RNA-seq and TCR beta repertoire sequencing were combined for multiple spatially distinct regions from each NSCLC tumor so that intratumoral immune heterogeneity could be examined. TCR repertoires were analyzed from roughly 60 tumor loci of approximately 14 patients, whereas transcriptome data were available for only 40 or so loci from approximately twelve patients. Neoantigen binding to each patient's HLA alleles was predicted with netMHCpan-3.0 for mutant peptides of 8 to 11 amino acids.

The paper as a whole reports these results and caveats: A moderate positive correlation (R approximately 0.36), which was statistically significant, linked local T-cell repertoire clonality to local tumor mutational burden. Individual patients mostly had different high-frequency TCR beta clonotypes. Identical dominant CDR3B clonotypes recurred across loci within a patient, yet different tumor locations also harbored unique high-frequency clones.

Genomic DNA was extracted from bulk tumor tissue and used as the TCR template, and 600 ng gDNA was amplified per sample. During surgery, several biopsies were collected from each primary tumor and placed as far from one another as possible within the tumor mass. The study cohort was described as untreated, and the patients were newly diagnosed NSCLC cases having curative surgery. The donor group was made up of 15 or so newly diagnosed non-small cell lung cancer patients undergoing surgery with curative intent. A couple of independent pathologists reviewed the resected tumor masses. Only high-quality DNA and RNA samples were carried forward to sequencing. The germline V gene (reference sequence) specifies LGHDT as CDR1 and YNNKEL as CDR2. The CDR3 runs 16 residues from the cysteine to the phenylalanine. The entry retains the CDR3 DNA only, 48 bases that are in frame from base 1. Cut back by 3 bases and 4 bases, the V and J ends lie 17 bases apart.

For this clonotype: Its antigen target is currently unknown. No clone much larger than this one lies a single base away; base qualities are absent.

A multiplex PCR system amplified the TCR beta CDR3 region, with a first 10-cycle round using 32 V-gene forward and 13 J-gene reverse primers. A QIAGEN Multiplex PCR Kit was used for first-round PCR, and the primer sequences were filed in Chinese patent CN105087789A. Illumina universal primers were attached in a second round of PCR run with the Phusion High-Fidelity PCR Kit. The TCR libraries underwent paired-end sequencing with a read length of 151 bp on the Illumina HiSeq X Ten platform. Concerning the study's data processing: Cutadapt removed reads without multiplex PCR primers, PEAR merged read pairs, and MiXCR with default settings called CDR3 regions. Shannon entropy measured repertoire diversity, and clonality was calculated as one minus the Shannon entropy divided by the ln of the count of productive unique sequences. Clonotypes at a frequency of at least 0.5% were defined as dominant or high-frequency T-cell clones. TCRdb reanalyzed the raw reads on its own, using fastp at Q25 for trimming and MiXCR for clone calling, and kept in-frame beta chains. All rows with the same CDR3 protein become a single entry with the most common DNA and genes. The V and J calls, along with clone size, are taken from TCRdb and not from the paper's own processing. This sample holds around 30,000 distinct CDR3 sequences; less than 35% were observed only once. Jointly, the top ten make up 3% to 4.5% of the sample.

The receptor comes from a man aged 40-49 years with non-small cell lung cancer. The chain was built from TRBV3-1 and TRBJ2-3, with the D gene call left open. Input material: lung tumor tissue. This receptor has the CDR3 CASSHSPAPHPDTQYF. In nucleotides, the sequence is TGTGCCAGCAGCCATTCCCCCGCCCCCCATCCAGATACGCAGTATTTT.